The next 22 T cell receptor beta chains were all read from a single sample in a study of blood T cell repertoires in COVID-19 (dated by TCRdb to 2020 to 2021). Library construction relied on the immunoSEQ multiplex PCR assay. TCRdb re-hosts the immuneACCESS table, in-frame sequences only. Its copies lack some clones; in the studies checked, an unresolved V gene accounts for under half of them, and the cause for the rest is not known. For this sample the table gives about 140,000 clones, of which about 91% were detected only once. About 1.5% of the sample lies in the top ten. The sample consisted of peripheral blood. The receptor source for this set is a woman in her fifties or sixties with acute or convalescent COVID-19.

This clone has a single count. J is TRBJ1-6 and V is TRBV6-6; no definite D call. CDR1 is MNHNY and CDR2 is SVGAGI in the germline V gene (reference sequence). V gave up 5 bases and J gave up 0 bases, with 8 bases separating them. The CDR3 spans 15 residues. CDR3 protein: CASSREGSYNSPLHF. CDR3 nucleotide sequence: TGTGCCAGCAGTCGAGAGGGCTCCTATAATTCACCCCTCCACTTT.

With respect to this clone: The junction does not match germline at one end; this may be a read error. The genes are TRBV5-1 and TRBJ1-5; D is possibly TRBD1 (6 bases). Germline lookup yields CDR1 SGHRS and CDR2 YFSETQ. The CDR3 is 14 residues long. The CDR3 nucleotides are TGCGCCAGCAGCTTGGCTACAGGGAATCAGCTCCAGCATTTT. It codes for CASSLATGNQLQHF.

This clone was counted a few times. This chain links TRBV7-3 with TRBJ2-7, with TRBD1 identical over 8 bases. V was clipped by 1 base and J by 6 bases; unmatched bases: 8. This CDR3 is built from 15 residues. From germline, CDR1 is SGHTA and CDR2 FQGTGA. DNA of the CDR3: TGTGCCAGCAGCTTAATCCCTGGACAGGGTGCCGAGCAGTACTTC. The encoded protein is CASSLIPGQGAEQYF.

V and J are TRBV12-3 or TRBV12-4 and TRBJ2-1; 8 bases fit TRBD1. The CDR3 spans 13 residues. V shed 4 bases, J shed 8 bases, and the junction held 4 bases outside the gene matches. CDR3 sequence reads: CASSSRTGHEQFF. Written as DNA, the CDR3 is TGTGCCAGCAGTTCTCGGACAGGGCATGAGCAGTTCTTC.

This clone was seen a handful of times. Within the sample, other DNA sequences also encode this same CDR3. This rearrangement joins TRBV11-2 to TRBJ1-3; D is undetermined. V shed 5 bases and J shed 0 bases, with 11 bases lying between them. Germline CDR1 is SGHAT and CDR2 is FQNNGV. The length of the CDR3 is 15 residues. The CDR3 reads CASSLGLSSGNTIYF. Here the CDR3 DNA reads TGTGCCAGCAGCCTGGGCCTTTCCTCTGGAAACACCATATATTTT. Filled out from reference TRBV11-2 and TRBJ1-3, the complete variable domain reads EAGVAQSPRYKIIEKRQSVAFWCNPISGHATLYWYQQILGQGPKLLIQFQNNGVVDDSQLPKDRFSAERLKGVDSTLKIQPAKLEDSAVYLCASSLGLSSGNTIYFGEGSWLTVV.

V usage is TRBV21-1 and J usage is TRBJ2-7; the table assigns TRBD1, which was not confirmed against the DNA. TRBV21-1 is a pseudogene segment. The CDR3 runs 14 residues. CDR3 loop: CASSKRDRADEQYF. CDR3 bases: TGTGCCAGCAGCAAAAGGGACAGGGCCGACGAGCAGTACTTC.

The rearrangement joins TRBV7-2 to TRBJ1-2; a possible D gene is TRBD1 (6 bases). Trimming removed 2 bases at V and 8 bases at J, with 15 bases between. The CDR3 extends over 14 amino acids. Looked up from germline, CDR1 is SGHTA and CDR2 is FQGNSA. Here the CDR3 reads CASSLMGQGLGYTF. DNA of the CDR3: TGTGCCAGCAGCTTAATGGGGCAGGGGTTAGGCTACACCTTC.

This chain links TRBV7-9 with TRBJ1-3; a possible D gene is TRBD1 (5 bases). CDR1 and CDR2 (germline): SEHNR, FQNEAQ (reference sequence). V gave up 4 bases and J gave up 3 bases, with 10 bases separating them. CDR3 size: 14 residues. The CDR3 here is CASSSVDSGNTIYF. For the CDR3, the DNA is TGTGCCAGCAGCTCCGTAGACAGTGGAAACACCATATATTTT.

The J gene is TRBJ2-7, the V gene TRBV11-2, with 13 positions matching TRBD2. CDR1 is SGHAT and CDR2 is FQNNGV in the germline V gene. CDR3 size: 13 residues. The V and J ends lost 9 bases and 2 bases, in that order; junction bases with no gene match: 1. CDR3 residues: CASGTSGAYEQYF. The CDR3, as DNA: TGTGCCAGTGGGACTAGCGGGGCCTACGAGCAGTACTTC.

The chain joins TRBV7-3 to TRBJ2-3; D is uncertain. Germline assignment: CDR1 SGHTA and CDR2 FQGTGA. The ends were cut back, 2 bases at V and 2 bases at J, with 14 bases in the middle. The CDR3 runs to 16 residues. The CDR3 DNA reads TGTGCCAGCAGCTTACAAGAGGTTCCGGCCACAGATACGCAGTATTTT. Its translation is CASSLQEVPATDTQYF. Full variable domain (remainder filled in from reference TRBV7-3 and TRBJ2-3): GAGVSQTPSNKVTEKGKYVELRCDPISGHTALYWYRQSLGQGPEFLIYFQGTGAADDSGLPNDRFFAVRPEGSVSTLKIQRTERGDSAVYLCASSLQEVPATDTQYFGPGTRLTVL.

This clone was picked up one time. V gene TRBV19 combines with J gene TRBJ1-1; D uncertain. Germline loops: CDR1 LNHDA, CDR2 SQIVND (reference sequence). The V end lost 0 bases, the J end lost 1 base, and 12 bases lay between the germline ends. The CDR3 has 16 residues. CDR3 in amino acids: CASSIEVGRSNTEAFF. In DNA, the CDR3 is TGTGCCAGTAGTATAGAGGTCGGCAGGTCGAACACTGAAGCTTTCTTT.

This clone came up a few times. Here the CDR3 reads CASSLESRGNQPQHF. The DNA of the CDR3 is TGTGCCAGCAGCTTAGAATCCAGGGGGAATCAGCCCCAGCATTTT. The chain carries TRBV7-2 and TRBJ1-5; 7 positions match TRBD1. Per germline, CDR1 SGHTA and CDR2 FQGNSA. Trimming at V came to 1 base and at J to 4 bases, leaving 4 bases not matched to a gene. The CDR3 contains 15 residues.

This clone occurred once. The rearrangement joins TRBV19 to TRBJ1-2; TRBD1 matches 8 bases. Per germline, CDR1 LNHDA and CDR2 SQIVND (reference sequence). The ends lost 5 bases at V and 2 bases at J; junction bases unmatched: 4. The CDR3 spans 14 residues. The CDR3: CASSLRTGNYGYTF. CDR3 nucleotides: TGTGCCAGTAGTCTTCGGACAGGGAACTATGGCTACACCTTC.

The J gene is TRBJ1-2, the V gene TRBV27; D may be TRBD1 (5 bases). CDR3 length: 15 amino acids. V was shortened by 3 bases and J by 4 bases, with 15 bases between the two germline ends. Germline CDR1 MNHEY, CDR2 SMNVEV (reference sequence). The CDR3 spells CASSFSGAGGYGYTF. CDR3 in DNA: TGTGCCAGCAGTTTCAGTGGTGCGGGGGGCTATGGCTACACCTTC.

This clone was seen a single time. V gene TRBV30 combines with J gene TRBJ1-6; D unclear. V shed 0 bases and J shed 6 bases, with 9 bases lying between them. The CDR3 runs 14 residues. Germline CDR1 reads GTSNPN; CDR2 reads SVGIG (reference sequence). Here the CDR3 DNA reads TGTGCCTGGAGTGTATTAGCGACTAATTCACCCCTCCACTTT. Translated: CAWSVLATNSPLHF.

The chain uses TRBV10-3 and TRBJ1-1, with 11 nucleotides matching TRBD1. The V segment lost 8 bases and the J segment 1 base; nucleotides outside the gene matches: 3. This CDR3 contains 14 residues. In germline, CDR1 is ENHRY, CDR2 SYGVKD. The DNA for the CDR3 is TGTGCCATCGGGACAGGGGGGAAGAACACTGAAGCTTTCTTT. This codes for CAIGTGGKNTEAFF.

The sample holds a few counts of this clone. The chain couples TRBV5-4 to TRBJ2-6; TRBD1 matches at 9 bases. V was pared by 0 bases and J by 1 base, with 5 bases of the junction left unmatched. In germline, CDR1 is SGHNT, CDR2 YYREEE (reference sequence). CDR3 length: 18 amino acids. CDR3 amino acids: CASSLGGTGSSGANVLTF. In DNA form, the CDR3 reads TGTGCCAGCAGCTTGGGGGGGACAGGGTCGTCTGGGGCCAACGTCCTGACTTTC.

Only a few counts were recorded for this clone. The chain combines TRBV4-1 with TRBJ1-2; D call uncertain. Germline CDR1 is MGHRA and CDR2 is YSYEKL. This CDR3 contains 14 residues. Between the trimmed V and J ends, which lost 0 bases and 0 bases, there was a span of 5 bases. The CDR3 loop is CASSQEFTNYGYTF. DNA of the CDR3: TGCGCCAGCAGCCAAGAGTTTACTAACTATGGCTACACCTTC.

This sequence joins TRBV2 and TRBJ1-5, with 9 bases aligning to TRBD1. This CDR3 contains 14 residues. Per germline, CDR1 SNHLY and CDR2 FYNNEI. The V segment lost 5 bases and the J segment 5 bases; nucleotides outside the gene matches: 4. The CDR3 protein is CASSPDRGDQPQHF. The CDR3 coding sequence is TGTGCCAGCAGTCCCGACAGGGGGGATCAGCCCCAGCATTTT.

In this sample, this clone turned up once. The rearrangement uses TRBV19 and TRBJ2-2, with 7 positions matching TRBD1. The trim removed 6 bases at V and 3 bases at J, leaving 7 bases unmatched. Germline assignment: CDR1 LNHDA and CDR2 SQIVND (reference sequence). The CDR3 is made up of 15 amino acids. The CDR3 sequence is CASRSQGEDTGELFF. For the CDR3, the DNA is TGTGCCAGTAGATCCCAGGGGGAAGACACCGGGGAGCTGTTTTTT.

The rearrangement uses TRBV6-2 or TRBV6-3 and TRBJ2-7, with D perhaps matching TRBD1 (5 bases). Germline CDR1 MNHEY, CDR2 SVGEGT. Trimming pared 0 bases from V and 3 bases from J, leaving 21 bases between. This CDR3 has 18 residues. CDR3: CASSYSHRLQETLYEQYF. The CDR3 DNA reads TGTGCCAGCAGTTACTCCCACCGATTACAGGAGACCCTCTACGAGCAGTACTTC.

This clone was recorded once. CDR3 DNA sequence: TGCGCCAGCAGCCCGGACAGGGGTCCCAATGAGCAGTTCTTC. It yields the protein CASSPDRGPNEQFF. The V and J genes are TRBV5-1 and TRBJ2-1, with 9 bases lining up with TRBD1. The CDR3 spans 14 residues. In germline, CDR1 is SGHRS, CDR2 YFSETQ. V lost 4 bases and J lost 6; bases outside the gene matches: 5.